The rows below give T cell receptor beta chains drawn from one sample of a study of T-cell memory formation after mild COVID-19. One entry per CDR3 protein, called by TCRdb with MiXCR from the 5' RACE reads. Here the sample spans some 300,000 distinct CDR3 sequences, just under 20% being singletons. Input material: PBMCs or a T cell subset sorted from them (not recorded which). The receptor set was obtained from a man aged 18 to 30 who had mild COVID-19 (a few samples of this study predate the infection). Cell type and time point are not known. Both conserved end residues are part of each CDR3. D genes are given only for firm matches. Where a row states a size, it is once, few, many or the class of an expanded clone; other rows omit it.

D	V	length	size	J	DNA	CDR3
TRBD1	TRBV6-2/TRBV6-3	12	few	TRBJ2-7	TGTGCCAGCAGAGACAGGGCATGGGAGCAGTACTTC	CASRDRAWEQYF
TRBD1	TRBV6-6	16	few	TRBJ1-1	TGTGCCAGCACGGGTTGGACAGGGGTAATAGTCACTGAAGCTTTCTTT	CASTGWTGVIVTEAFF
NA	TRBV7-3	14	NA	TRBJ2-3	TGTGCCAGCAGCTTGGAGCTTTTCACAGATACGCAGTATTTT	CASSLELFTDTQYF
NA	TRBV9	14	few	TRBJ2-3	TGTGCCAGCAGCGGTAGGGACAGCACAGATACGCAGTATTTT	CASSGRDSTDTQYF
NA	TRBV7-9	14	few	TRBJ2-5	TGTGCCAGCAGCCGAAGTAGTACCCAAGAGACCCAGTACTTC	CASSRSSTQETQYF
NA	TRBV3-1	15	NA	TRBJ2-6	TGTGCCAGCAGCCAGTTGTACTCTGGGGCCAACGTCCTGACTTTC	CASSQLYSGANVLTF
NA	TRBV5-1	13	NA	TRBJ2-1	TGCGCCAGCAGCTTGGGGGGAGACGGTGAGCAGTTCTTC	CASSLGGDGEQFF
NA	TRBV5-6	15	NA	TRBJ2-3	TGTGCCAGCAGCCTTGAACCCTCTAGCACAGATACGCAGTATTTT	CASSLEPSSTDTQYF
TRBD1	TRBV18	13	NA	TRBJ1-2	TGTGCCAGCTCCTTTGAGACAGGGTTTGGCTACACCTTC	CASSFETGFGYTF
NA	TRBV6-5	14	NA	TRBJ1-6	TGTGCCAGCAGTACCCCTCGTGTCAGGTCACCCCTCCACTTT	CASSTPRVRSPLHF
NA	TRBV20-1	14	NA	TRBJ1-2	TGCAGTGCTAGAGATGGGAGAGGAAACTATGGCTACACCTTC	CSARDGRGNYGYTF
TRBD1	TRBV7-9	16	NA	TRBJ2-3	TGTGCCAGCAGCTTTCGACAGGGGACGAGCACAGATACGCAGTATTTT	CASSFRQGTSTDTQYF
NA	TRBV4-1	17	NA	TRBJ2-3	TGCGCCAGCAGCCAATCCGGAGTCCCGGGGGCGGGGGATACGCAGTATTTT	CASSQSGVPGAGDTQYF
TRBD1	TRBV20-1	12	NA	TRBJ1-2	TGCAGTGCTCGACAGAGGGGGCATGGCTACACCTTC	CSARQRGHGYTF
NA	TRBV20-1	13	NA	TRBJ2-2	TGCAGTCCGACAGTCAGAAACACCGGGGAGCTGTTTTTT	CSPTVRNTGELFF
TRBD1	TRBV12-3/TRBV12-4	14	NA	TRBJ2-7	TGTGCCAGCACCCCGACAGGGGGCCACCTTGGCCCGTACTTC	CASTPTGGHLGPYF
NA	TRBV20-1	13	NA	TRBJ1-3	TGCAGTGCTAGAGCGGCACAGCAAAACACCATATATTTT	CSARAAQQNTIYF
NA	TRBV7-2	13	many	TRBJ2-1	TGTGCCAGCAGCTTGGCCAGGGGCAATGAGCAGTTCTTC	CASSLARGNEQFF
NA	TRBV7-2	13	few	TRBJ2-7	TGTGCCAGCAGCCCCCAGGGGGGCTACGAGCAGTACTTC	CASSPQGGYEQYF
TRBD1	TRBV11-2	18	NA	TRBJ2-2	TGTGCCAGCAGCTTAGTCCGTGCGGGACAGGGGTTGTCCGGGGAGCTGTTTTTT	CASSLVRAGQGLSGELFF
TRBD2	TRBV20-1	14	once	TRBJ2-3	TGCAGTGCTGCAGTAGCGGGCCAGAGTGTTACGCAGTATTTT	CSAAVAGQSVTQYF
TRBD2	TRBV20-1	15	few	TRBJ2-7	TGCAGTGCTGGGGCGGTGCGGGGGGGACTATCTGAGCAGTACTTC	CSAGAVRGGLSEQYF
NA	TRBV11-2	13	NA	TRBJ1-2	TGTGCCAGCAGCTTCGGACAGACCTATGGCTACACCTTC	CASSFGQTYGYTF
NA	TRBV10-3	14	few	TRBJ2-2	TGTGCCCCCCTAGGACAGTACTACACCGGGGAGCTGTTTTTT	CAPLGQYYTGELFF
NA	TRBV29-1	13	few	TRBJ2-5	TGCAGCGTGGGGCAGCGGATTCAAGAGACCCAGTACTTC	CSVGQRIQETQYF
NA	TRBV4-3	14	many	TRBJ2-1	TGCGCCAGCAGCCAAGATAACAAATACAATGAGCAGTTCTTC	CASSQDNKYNEQFF
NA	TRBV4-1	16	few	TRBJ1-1	TGCGCCAGCAGCCAAACGATGTCGGGGGGCCCTACTGAAGCTTTCTTT	CASSQTMSGGPTEAFF
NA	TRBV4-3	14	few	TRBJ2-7	TGCGCCAGCAGCCAGAGCTGGAGCTCCTACGAGCAGTACTTC	CASSQSWSSYEQYF
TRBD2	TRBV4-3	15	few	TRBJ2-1	TGCGCCAGCAGCCAAGATTACGGGGGGGGGTATGAGCAGTTCTTC	CASSQDYGGGYEQFF
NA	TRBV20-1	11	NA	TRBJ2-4	TGCAGTGCTAGATTCGTAAACATTCAGTACTTC	CSARFVNIQYF
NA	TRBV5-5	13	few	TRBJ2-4	TGTGCCAGCAGCTTGGATGGGGGATACATTCAGTACTTC	CASSLDGGYIQYF
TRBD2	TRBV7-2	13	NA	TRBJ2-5	TGTGCCAGCAGCCGGGGGGTAACCGAGACCCAGCACTTC	CASSRGVTETQHF
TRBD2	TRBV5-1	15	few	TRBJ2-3	TGCGCCAGCAGCCAGGGACCGACTAGCGGGGAGACGCAGTATTTT	CASSQGPTSGETQYF
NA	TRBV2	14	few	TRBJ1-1	TGTGCCAGCAGACGTCAGACGGAGAACACTGAAGCTTTCTTT	CASRRQTENTEAFF
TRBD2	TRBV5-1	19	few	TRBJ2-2	TGCGCCAGCAGCCCCCGAGGCGGGGGGGCCCTGAAGCACACCGGGGAGCTGTTTTTT	CASSPRGGGALKHTGELFF